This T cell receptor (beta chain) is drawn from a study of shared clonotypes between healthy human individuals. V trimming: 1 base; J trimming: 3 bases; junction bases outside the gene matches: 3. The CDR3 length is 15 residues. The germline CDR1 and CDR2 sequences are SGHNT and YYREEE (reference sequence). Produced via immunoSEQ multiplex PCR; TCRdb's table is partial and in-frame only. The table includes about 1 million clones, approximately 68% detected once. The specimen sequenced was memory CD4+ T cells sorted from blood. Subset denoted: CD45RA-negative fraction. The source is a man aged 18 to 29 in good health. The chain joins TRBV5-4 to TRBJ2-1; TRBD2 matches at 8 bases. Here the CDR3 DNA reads TGTGCCAGCAGCTTGAGGCGGGGGGACTACAATGAGCAGTTCTTC. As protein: CASSLRRGDYNEQFF.